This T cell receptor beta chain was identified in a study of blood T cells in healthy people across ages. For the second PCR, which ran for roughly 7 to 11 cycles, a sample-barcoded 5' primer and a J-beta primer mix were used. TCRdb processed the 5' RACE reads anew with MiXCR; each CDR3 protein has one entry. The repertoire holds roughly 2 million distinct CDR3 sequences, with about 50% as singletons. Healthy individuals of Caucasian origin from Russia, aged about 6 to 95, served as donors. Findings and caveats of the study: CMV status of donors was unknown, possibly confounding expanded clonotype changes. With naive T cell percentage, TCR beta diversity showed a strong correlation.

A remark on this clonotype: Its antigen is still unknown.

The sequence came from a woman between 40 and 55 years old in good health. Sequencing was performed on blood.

The CDR3 spells CSWGVRTSSYNEQFF. For the CDR3, the DNA is TGCAGCTGGGGAGTTCGGACGAGCTCCTACAATGAGCAGTTCTTC. The chain has TRBV29-1 and TRBJ2-1, with a tentative D call TRBD2 (5 bases). Germline CDR1 is SQVTM and CDR2 is ANQGSEA. This CDR3 has 15 amino acids. The V gene lost 8 bases and the J gene lost 0 bases, with 17 bases spanning the gap.